One and the same sample provided the 13 T cell receptor beta chains below, sequenced in a study of T cell repertoires in cytomegalovirus infection. TCRdb used MiXCR to reprocess the reads, holding one entry per CDR3 protein. This sample yields approximately 130,000 distinct CDR3 sequences, of which roughly a quarter are seen a single time; 30% to 35% belongs to the top ten. The antigens for these receptors are not known. The sample consisted of PBMCs, sequenced either directly or after in vitro stimulation (not recorded which). The receptors come from a human donor in good health (CMV status not recorded). Some clones in this sample may be carry-over from other donors' samples.

This sequence joins TRBV5-4 and TRBJ1-1; D gene unclear. CDR3 length equals 14 residues. Deletions cut 4 bases from V and 6 bases from J, with 16 bases between. The V gene's germline CDR1 is SGHNT and CDR2 YYREEE (reference sequence). The CDR3, as DNA: TGTGCCAGCAGCCGGGGAGACCTACCCCCTGAAGCTTTCTTT. It is translated as CASSRGDLPPEAFF.

The chain is built from TRBV2 and TRBJ1-1, with TRBD1 matching 7 bases. The V segment lost 8 bases and the J segment 3 bases; nucleotides outside the gene matches: 3. CDR1 is SNHLY, CDR2 FYNNEI, per germline. The CDR3 spans 12 residues. The CDR3 spells CASQDRYTEAFF. The CDR3 nucleotides are TGTGCCAGCCAGGACAGGTACACTGAAGCTTTCTTT.

There are a few counts of this clonotype. The chain couples TRBV5-1 to TRBJ2-7; D remains unclear. CDR3 length: 13 residues. Looked up from germline, CDR1 is SGHRS and CDR2 is YFSETQ. V lost 0 bases and J 4 bases, leaving 8 bases between the germline ends. The CDR3 coding sequence is TGCGCCAGCAGCTTGGAGCCCCATTACGAGCAGTACGTC. Amino acid sequence: CASSLEPHYEQYV.

This clonotype has a handful of counts. The V and J genes are TRBV9 and TRBJ2-7; 10 bases line up with TRBD2. The ends lost 2 bases at V and 2 bases at J; junction bases unmatched: 7. CDR1 and CDR2 from the germline V gene are SGDLS and YYNGEE. The CDR3 totals 16 residues. The DNA for the CDR3 is TGTGCCAGCAGCGTTGCCGCTAGCGGGAGTCCCTACGAGCAGTACTTC. Encoded protein: CASSVAASGSPYEQYF. Full variable domain (outside the CDR3, taken from reference TRBV9 and TRBJ2-7): DSGVTQTPKHLITATGQRVTLRCSPRSGDLSVYWYQQSLDQGLQFLIQYYNGEERAKGNILERFSAQQFPDLHSELNLSSLELGDSALYFCASSVAASGSPYEQYFGPGTRLTVT.

The table lists this clonotype with a few counts. The J gene is TRBJ2-1, the V gene TRBV20-1; possibly TRBD1 for D (6 bases). The length of the CDR3 is 17 residues. V was clipped by 0 bases and J by 10 bases, with 25 bases between them. Germline assignment: CDR1 DFQATT and CDR2 SNEGSKA (reference sequence). The CDR3 nucleotides read TGCAGTGCTAGAGATCAAGGACAGATCTCCGGCGGTGGGGAGCAGTTCTTC. Its protein is CSARDQGQISGGGEQFF.

This clonotype was counted ten times or more. The V gene is TRBV7-6, the J gene TRBJ1-2; D perhaps matches TRBD1 (6 bases). The V gene lost 5 bases and the J gene lost 8 bases, with 21 bases spanning the gap. The CDR3 sequence is 15 residues long. Germline values: CDR1 SGHVS, CDR2 FNYEAQ. The CDR3 coding sequence is TGTGCCAGCAGCGAAATAGCTCAGGGGAGAGGAGGCTACACCTTC. Amino acid sequence: CASSEIAQGRGGYTF.

The chain combines TRBV4-1 with TRBJ1-3; no firm D call. V dropped 4 bases and J dropped 1 base, with 8 bases sitting between them. The CDR3 is 14 amino acids. Germline-derived CDR1 and CDR2 are MGHRA and YSYEKL. CDR3 nucleotides: TGCGCCAGCAGCCGCCAAGTTTCTGGAAACACCATATATTTT. Amino acids: CASSRQVSGNTIYF.

This clonotype was detected many times. The chain has TRBV6-1 and TRBJ2-7; possibly TRBD1 or TRBD2 for D (6 bases each). This CDR3 is 18 amino acids long. Germline assignment: CDR1 MNHNS and CDR2 SASEGT. V was shortened by 1 base and J by 2 bases, with 21 bases between the two germline ends. CDR3 amino acids: CASSEGVEGGRFAYEQYF. The CDR3 bases are TGTGCCAGCAGTGAAGGGGTGGAGGGGGGTAGGTTCGCCTACGAGCAGTACTTC.

The table lists this clonotype with many counts. The chain links TRBV7-9 to TRBJ1-2; unclear D gene. Germline CDR1 is SEHNR and CDR2 is FQNEAQ (reference sequence). V lost 1 base and J lost 4, with 4 bases in between. The CDR3 length is 12 residues. The CDR3: CASSLDSYGYTF. The CDR3 nucleotides are TGTGCCAGCAGCTTAGACAGCTATGGCTACACCTTC.

This clonotype has more than one count but fewer than ten. This chain links TRBV27 with TRBJ2-1; TRBD2 is a possible D gene (5 bases). Per germline, CDR1 MNHEY and CDR2 SMNVEV (reference sequence). The CDR3 runs to 14 residues. V was trimmed by 3 bases and J by 2 bases, leaving 8 bases between them. The CDR3 nucleotides are TGTGCCAGCAGTTTGAGCGGACCCTACAATGAGCAGTTCTTC. Protein product: CASSLSGPYNEQFF.

This chain links TRBV6-5 with TRBJ2-3, with D possibly matching TRBD2 (5 bases). CDR1 is MNHEY, CDR2 SVGAGI, per germline. The CDR3 loop spans 18 amino acids. Between the trimmed V and J ends, which lost 2 bases and 3 bases, there was a span of 21 bases. The CDR3 loop is CASSYLAAFRTGTDTQYF. The CDR3 DNA reads as TGTGCCAGCAGTTACCTCGCGGCGTTCCGGACGGGGACAGATACGCAGTATTTT.

At least ten counts were recorded for this clonotype. The chain has TRBV5-6 and TRBJ1-5; a possible D gene is TRBD1 (5 bases). The V gene lost 4 bases and the J gene lost 3 bases, with 14 bases spanning the gap. The CDR3 length is 15 residues. The germline V gene encodes CDR1 SGHDT and CDR2 YYEEEE. The CDR3: CASSLGHRSNQPQHF. Here the CDR3 DNA reads TGTGCCAGCAGCCTCGGACACCGATCCAATCAGCCCCAGCATTTT.

This clonotype has ten or more counts. J is TRBJ1-1 and V is TRBV7-9; the D gene is possibly TRBD1 (5 bases). Germline lookup yields CDR1 SEHNR and CDR2 FQNEAQ (reference sequence). This CDR3 comprises 15 residues. V was clipped by 5 bases and J by 3 bases, with 16 bases between them. For the CDR3, the DNA is TGTGCCAGCAGCCTTAGAGCGGGGGTAGACACTGAAGCTTTCTTT. Translation: CASSLRAGVDTEAFF.